The clone carrying this T cell receptor beta chain has just a few counts. The sample comes from a study of technical replicates of blood from several donors. V was trimmed by 5 bases and J by 6 bases, leaving 7 bases between them. CDR3 length equals 11 residues. Germline V gives CDR1 MDHEN, CDR2 SYDVKM. Generated by immunoSEQ multiplex PCR, the TCRdb table keeps only in-frame clones and is missing some. The table lists about 79,000 clones, around 92% of them singletons, with about 0.4% in the top ten. This chain joins TRBV28 and TRBJ1-2; D is undetermined. This sequence originates from a human donor in good health. Some clones in this sample may be carry-over from other donors' samples. Sample: T cells isolated from PBMCs. CDR3 in amino acids: CASSHNNGYTF. CDR3 coding DNA: TGTGCCAGCAGTCACAACAATGGCTACACCTTC.